The 2 T cell receptor beta chains in this list originate from one sample, sequenced in a study of shared T cell receptors in the human thymus. The protocol was immunoSEQ multiplex PCR, while the TCRdb copy is restricted to in-frame clones and leaves out a portion. The repertoire holds 500,000 to 850,000 clones, with approximately 89% as singletons. A further study also used this sample, focusing on human thymus T cells.

Sequenced: thymocytes. These receptors were obtained from a boy under two years old with a congenital heart defect.

The V and J genes are TRBV19 and TRBJ1-1; 7 bases match TRBD1. V lost 5 bases and J lost 0; bases outside the gene matches: 9. The CDR3 is 16 residues long. Germline CDR1 reads LNHDA; CDR2 reads SQIVND (reference sequence). The CDR3 spells CASSLLGTVMNTEAFF. As DNA, the CDR3 is TGTGCCAGTAGTTTATTAGGGACAGTCATGAACACTGAAGCTTTCTTT.

Remarks on this clone: This same CDR3 is encoded by further DNA sequences in the sample. The chain has TRBV5-1 and TRBJ2-7, with 7 bases lining up with TRBD1. CDR3 length: 13 amino acids. Germline CDR1 is SGHRS and CDR2 is YFSETQ. The ends lost 2 bases at V and 5 bases at J; junction bases unmatched: 4. CDR3 in DNA: TGCGCCAGCAGCTTAAGACAGGGCGACGAGCAGTACTTC. Encoded protein: CASSLRQGDEQYF.